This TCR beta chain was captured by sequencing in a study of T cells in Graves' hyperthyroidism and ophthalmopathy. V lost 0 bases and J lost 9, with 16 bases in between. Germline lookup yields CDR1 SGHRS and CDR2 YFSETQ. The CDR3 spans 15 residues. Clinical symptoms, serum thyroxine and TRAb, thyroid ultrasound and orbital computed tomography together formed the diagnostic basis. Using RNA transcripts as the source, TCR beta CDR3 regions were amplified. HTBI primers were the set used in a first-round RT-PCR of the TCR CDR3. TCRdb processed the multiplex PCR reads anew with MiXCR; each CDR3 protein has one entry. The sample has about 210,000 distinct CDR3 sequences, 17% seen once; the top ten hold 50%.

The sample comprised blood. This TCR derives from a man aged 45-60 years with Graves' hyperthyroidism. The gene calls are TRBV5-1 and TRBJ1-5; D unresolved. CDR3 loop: CASSLGFGHDRPQHF. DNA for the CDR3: TGCGCCAGCAGCTTGGGGTTCGGGCACGATCGGCCCCAGCATTTT.